This T cell receptor (beta chain) comes out of a study of cytomegalovirus exposure and HLA in healthy donors. Findings and limits, study-wide: Some public TCRs appeared in many individuals, while most sequences were rare. Reported results showed that the classifier diagnosed cytomegalovirus status with high specificity and sensitivity.

With respect to this clone: Its target is not known.

Only in-frame clones appear in the TCRdb table, and some are missing; sequencing was by immunoSEQ multiplex PCR. The repertoire consists of 110,000 or so clones, with more than 70% occurring once and the leading ten covering around 2.1%. Germline CDR1 reads MDHEN; CDR2 reads SYDVKM. V gave up 2 bases and J gave up 8 bases; unmatched junction bases: 4. The CDR3 has 15 amino acids. V and J are TRBV28 and TRBJ1-6; TRBD1 agrees at 9 bases. The TCR comes from a woman aged 18-30 years in good health and CMV-seronegative. Sequenced material: PBMCs. The CDR3 loop reads CASSLSWTGDSPLHF. The CDR3 nucleotides read TGTGCCAGCAGTTTAAGCTGGACAGGGGATTCACCCCTCCACTTT.